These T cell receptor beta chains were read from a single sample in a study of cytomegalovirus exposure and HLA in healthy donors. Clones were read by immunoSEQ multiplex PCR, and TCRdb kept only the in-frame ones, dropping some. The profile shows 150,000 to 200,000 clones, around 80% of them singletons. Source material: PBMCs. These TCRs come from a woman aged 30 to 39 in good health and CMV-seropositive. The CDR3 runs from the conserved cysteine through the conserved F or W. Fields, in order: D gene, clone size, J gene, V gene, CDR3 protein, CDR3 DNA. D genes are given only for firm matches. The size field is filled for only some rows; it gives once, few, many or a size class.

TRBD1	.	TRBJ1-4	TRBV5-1	CASSLGDRGGEKLFF	TGCGCCAGCAGCTTGGGGGACAGGGGAGGAGAAAAACTGTTTTTT
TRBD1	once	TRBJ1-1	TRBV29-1	CSVKGQGHTEAFF	TGCAGCGTAAAGGGACAGGGTCACACTGAAGCTTTCTTT
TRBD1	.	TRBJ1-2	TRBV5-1	CASSSTQGADGYTF	TGCGCCAGCAGCTCTACACAGGGGGCGGATGGCTACACCTTC
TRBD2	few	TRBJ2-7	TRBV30	CAWSTGTSRYEQYF	TGTGCCTGGAGTACCGGGACTAGCAGATACGAGCAGTACTTC
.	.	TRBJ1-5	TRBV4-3	CASSRQPDQPQHF	TGCGCCAGCAGCAGACAGCCCGATCAGCCCCAGCATTTT
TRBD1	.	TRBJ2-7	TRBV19	CASSIMDRTYEQYF	TGTGCCAGTAGTATTATGGACAGGACCTACGAGCAGTACTTC
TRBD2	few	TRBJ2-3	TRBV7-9	CASSNLAGGGTDTQYF	TGTGCCAGCAGCAATTTAGCGGGAGGGGGCACAGATACGCAGTATTTT
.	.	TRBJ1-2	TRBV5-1	CASSFYGDGYTF	TGCGCCAGCAGCTTCTACGGGGATGGCTACACCTTC
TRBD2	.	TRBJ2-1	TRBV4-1	CASSQDGTRGRQFF	TGCGCCAGCAGCCAAGATGGGACTAGAGGACGGCAGTTCTTC
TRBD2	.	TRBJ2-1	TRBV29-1	CSGISGEVRGEQFF	TGCAGCGGGATAAGCGGGGAGGTTCGGGGTGAGCAGTTCTTC
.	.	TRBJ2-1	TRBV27	CASTSSTQFGGPEDEQFF	TGTGCCAGCACATCGTCTACCCAATTCGGGGGACCGGAGGATGAGCAGTTCTTC
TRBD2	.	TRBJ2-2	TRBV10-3	CAIPSGRIESGELFF	TGTGCCATCCCTAGCGGGAGGATAGAGTCCGGGGAGCTGTTTTTT
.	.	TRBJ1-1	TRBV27	CASSLLGANTEAFF	TGTGCCAGCAGTTTATTGGGCGCAAACACTGAAGCTTTCTTT